The 27 T cell receptor beta chains below were found in one sample sequenced in a study of CD8+ T cells in alopecia areata. Extracted RNA was reverse transcribed, and the resulting cDNA served as sequencing template. Produced via immunoSEQ multiplex PCR; TCRdb's table is partial and in-frame only. The sample contains 150,000 to 200,000 clones, roughly 60% of which appear only once. Source: CD4+ T cells sorted from blood, taken at week 0. The receptor source for this set is a human donor with alopecia areata.

The CDR3 spells CSVGGVGRPGELFF. The CDR3, as DNA: TGCAGCGTTGGCGGGGTAGGAAGGCCCGGGGAGCTGTTTTTT. The chain recombines TRBV29-1 with TRBJ2-2, with D possibly being TRBD2 (6 bases). V was cut by 4 bases and J by 6 bases, with 15 bases left in between. The length of the CDR3 is 14 residues. CDR1 SQVTM and CDR2 ANQGSEA come from the germline V gene.

This clone was observed a handful of times. The genes are TRBV30 and TRBJ1-2; a possible D gene is TRBD1 (6 bases). Per germline, CDR1 GTSNPN and CDR2 SVGIG (reference sequence). The length of the CDR3 is 11 residues. Trimming shortened V by 0 bases and J by 13 bases, and 12 bases separated the two germline ends. The CDR3 loop reads CAWSVTRGSTF. CDR3 sequence (DNA): TGTGCCTGGAGTGTAACCAGGGGCAGCACCTTC.

This clone was seen only once. The CDR3 reads CASSLAPGQRDNEQFF. In nucleotides, the CDR3 is TGTGCCAGCAGCTTAGCCCCGGGACAGAGAGACAATGAGCAGTTCTTC. J is TRBJ2-1 and V is TRBV7-9; 7 positions match TRBD1. Germline loops: CDR1 SEHNR, CDR2 FQNEAQ (reference sequence). This CDR3 comprises 16 residues. Trimming took 0 bases from V and 5 from J; bases not matched to a gene: 7.

V gene TRBV27 combines with J gene TRBJ2-3; D is unclear. Trimming left V 2 bases short and J 2 bases short, with 5 bases between. This CDR3 region has 13 residues. Germline CDR1 reads MNHEY; CDR2 reads SMNVEV (reference sequence). This CDR3 is CASSLQYTDTQYF. The CDR3 DNA follows: TGTGCCAGCAGTTTACAGTACACAGATACGCAGTATTTT.

A remark on this clone: The same CDR3 arises from other DNA sequences in this sample as well. The chain carries TRBV29-1 and TRBJ2-3; possibly TRBD2 for D (6 bases). This CDR3 comprises 13 residues. Germline-derived CDR1 and CDR2 are SQVTM and ANQGSEA. Trimming left V 5 bases short and J 0 bases short, with 9 bases between. This CDR3 reads CSVRGRSTDTQYF. The DNA of the CDR3 is TGCAGCGTTCGGGGGAGGAGCACAGATACGCAGTATTTT.

The chain carries TRBV30 and TRBJ1-5, with 7 bases fitting TRBD1. After removal of 5 bases from V and 0 bases from J, the junction contained 4 bases not matched to a gene. Germline V gives CDR1 GTSNPN, CDR2 SVGIG (reference sequence). CDR3 size: 14 residues. The CDR3 spells CAWGTARSNQPQHF. CDR3 sequence (DNA): TGTGCCTGGGGGACAGCCCGTAGCAATCAGCCCCAGCATTTT.

This clone was seen a handful of times. The chain carries TRBV29-1 and TRBJ2-7; possible D gene TRBD2, 6 bases. V was pared by 6 bases and J by 4 bases, with 19 bases between. Germline CDR1 is SQVTM and CDR2 is ANQGSEA. This CDR3 is 14 amino acids long. The CDR3 here is CSVSEGTGWYEQYF. Written as DNA, the CDR3 is TGCAGCGTATCCGAGGGGACTGGGTGGTACGAGCAGTACTTC.

The chain has TRBV27 and TRBJ2-5; 9 positions match TRBD1. Unmatched junction bases numbered 7, after V lost 5 bases and J lost 6 bases. CDR1 and CDR2 (germline): MNHEY, SMNVEV (reference sequence). CDR3 length equals 14 residues. The CDR3 here is CASSANGQGKTQYF. The CDR3, as DNA: TGTGCCAGCAGTGCCAACGGACAGGGGAAGACCCAGTACTTC.

The chain recombines TRBV4-3 with TRBJ2-7; 12 positions match TRBD1. The germline gives CDR1 LGHNA, CDR2 YSLEER. Germline trimming cut 4 bases from V and 7 bases from J; bases unmatched to any gene: 8. CDR3 length: 15 amino acids. DNA for the CDR3: TGCGCCAGCAGCCGCGACCGGGACAGGGGGCGTGAGCAGTACTTC. Translation gives CASSRDRDRGREQYF.

This clone was seen more than once but under ten times. The V and J genes are TRBV10-2 and TRBJ1-5; D might be TRBD1 (5 bases). Germline CDR1 reads WSHSY; CDR2 reads SAAADI. Trimming removed 2 bases from V and 5 bases from J, with 13 bases in between. The CDR3 sequence is 15 residues long. CDR3 in DNA: TGCGCCAGCAGTGAGGGGGGGAACGGGGATCAGCCCCAGCATTTT. Amino acid sequence: CASSEGGNGDQPQHF.

This clone was picked up a small number of times. This rearrangement joins TRBV5-1 to TRBJ2-3, with D tentatively TRBD2 (6 bases). The germline gives CDR1 SGHRS, CDR2 YFSETQ. V was trimmed by 2 bases and J by 4 bases, leaving 8 bases between them. The CDR3 length is 13 residues. CDR3 region: CASSFWDSDTQYF. CDR3 DNA: TGCGCCAGCAGCTTTTGGGACTCAGATACGCAGTATTTT. The full variable domain, in which reference TRBV5-1 and TRBJ2-3 provide the parts outside the CDR3, is KAGVTQTPRYLIKTRGQQVTLSCSPISGHRSVSWYQQTPGQGLQFLFEYFSETQRNKGNFPGRFSGRQFSNSRSEMNVSTLELGDSALYLCASSFWDSDTQYFGPGTRLTVL.

This clone came up a few times. The V gene is TRBV9, the J gene TRBJ2-1; D is possibly TRBD1 (6 bases). CDR1 SGDLS and CDR2 YYNGEE come from the germline V gene. V gave up 2 bases and J gave up 4 bases, with 10 bases separating them. This CDR3 has 14 residues. CDR3 amino acids: CASSVGALYNEQFF. The CDR3 DNA sequence: TGTGCCAGCAGCGTGGGGGCGTTGTACAATGAGCAGTTCTTC.

This clone showed up just a few times. The chain recombines TRBV18 with TRBJ2-7; perhaps TRBD2 as D (6 bases). V shed 0 bases and J shed 6 bases, with 12 bases lying between them. CDR1 KGHSH and CDR2 LQKENI come from the germline V gene. The CDR3 has 14 residues. The CDR3 sequence: CASSPPVAGTEQYF. In DNA, the CDR3 is TGTGCCAGCTCACCACCGGTTGCGGGAACCGAGCAGTACTTC.

The chain combines TRBV5-1 with TRBJ1-4, with D maybe TRBD1 (5 bases). Trimming cost V 4 bases and J 3 bases, with 13 bases left between them. The CDR3 length is 15 residues. CDR1 SGHRS and CDR2 YFSETQ come from the germline V gene. This CDR3 is CASSTTGGANEKLFF. The CDR3 DNA reads as TGCGCCAGCAGCACGACGGGGGGTGCTAATGAAAAACTGTTTTTT.

This chain links TRBV9 with TRBJ1-5, with D hard to call. V gave up 4 bases and J gave up 1 base, with 6 bases separating them. Germline CDR1 SGDLS, CDR2 YYNGEE. This CDR3 contains 13 residues. The CDR3 bases are TGTGCCAGCAGCCCCGACAGCAATCAGCCCCAGCATTTT. This gives the protein CASSPDSNQPQHF.

This clone was detected only once. The V call is TRBV25-1, the J call TRBJ1-6; D might be TRBD1 (6 bases). The CDR3 covers 15 residues. V was cut by 1 base and J by 7 bases, with 11 bases left in between. CDR1 and CDR2 (germline): MGHDK, SYGVNS. Here the CDR3 DNA reads TGTGCCAGCAGTGAATTGGGGGGGCGAAATTCACCCCTCCACTTT. This translates into CASSELGGRNSPLHF.

There are a few counts of this clone. This chain uses TRBV4-2 with TRBJ2-1, with 8 bases lining up with TRBD2. The germline V gene has CDR1 LGHNA and CDR2 YNFKEQ. Germline trimming cut 0 bases from V and 2 bases from J; bases unmatched to any gene: 9. The CDR3 consists of 18 residues. CDR3: CASSQEGGAGGTYNEQFF. The CDR3 region has the DNA TGTGCCAGCAGCCAAGAAGGTGGGGCGGGGGGCACCTACAATGAGCAGTTCTTC.

This clone was detected a few times. The CDR3 region has the DNA TGTGCCAGCAGCTTATGGGGGCTAGGATCACCCCTCCACTTT. Encoded protein: CASSLWGLGSPLHF. The genes are TRBV5-6 and TRBJ1-6; D perhaps matches TRBD1 (6 bases). This CDR3 is built from 14 residues. In germline, CDR1 is SGHDT, CDR2 YYEEEE. The V and J ends lost 2 bases and 10 bases respectively, with 13 bases between them.

The gene calls are TRBV30 and TRBJ1-2; possible D gene TRBD1, 5 bases. Germline CDR1 reads GTSNPN; CDR2 reads SVGIG (reference sequence). The ends were cut back, 0 bases at V and 4 bases at J, with 9 bases in the middle. This CDR3 region has 13 residues. CDR3 amino acids: CAWSVIQAYGYTF. CDR3 nucleotides: TGTGCCTGGAGTGTAATACAGGCCTATGGCTACACCTTC.

The chain has TRBV29-1 and TRBJ1-1; a weak D match, TRBD1 (6 bases). The V gene's germline CDR1 is SQVTM and CDR2 ANQGSEA. The CDR3 length is 14 residues. V was pared by 3 bases and J by 0 bases, with 11 bases between. CDR3 residues: CSVEGGSMNTEAFF. CDR3 in DNA: TGCAGCGTTGAGGGGGGCAGCATGAACACTGAAGCTTTCTTT.

This sequence joins TRBV30 and TRBJ1-5; D call uncertain. Per the germline V gene, CDR1 is GTSNPN and CDR2 is SVGIG (reference sequence). The CDR3 runs 12 residues. The ends were cut back, 0 bases at V and 4 bases at J, with 4 bases in the middle. CDR3 in DNA: TGTGCCTGGAGTGTTCAGAATCAGCCCCAGCATTTT. Translation gives CAWSVQNQPQHF.

The V gene is TRBV27, the J gene TRBJ2-7; TRBD1 agrees at 7 bases. This CDR3 has 14 amino acids. With V trimmed by 7 bases and J by 7 bases, 13 bases remained unmatched. Germline assignment: CDR1 MNHEY and CDR2 SMNVEV (reference sequence). This CDR3 is CASNPGTASGEQYF. The CDR3 nucleotides read TGTGCCAGCAACCCCGGGACAGCGTCCGGTGAGCAGTACTTC.

This sequence joins TRBV5-4 and TRBJ1-2; 7 bases fit TRBD1. The CDR3 runs to 14 residues. The V gene's germline CDR1 is SGHNT and CDR2 YYREEE (reference sequence). J was trimmed by 4 bases and V by 5 bases; bases with no gene match: 8. CDR3 nucleotides: TGTGCCAGCAGTCGAGGACAGGAGCTCTATGGCTACACCTTC. The encoded protein is CASSRGQELYGYTF.

The rearrangement links TRBV5-6 to TRBJ2-5; 7 bases line up with TRBD1. J gave up 2 bases and V 0 bases, and 7 bases lay outside the gene matches. This CDR3 comprises 16 residues. From germline, CDR1 is SGHDT and CDR2 YYEEEE. The CDR3 reads CASSLGTGTAQETQYF. For the CDR3, the DNA is TGTGCCAGCAGCTTGGGGACCGGGACAGCTCAAGAGACCCAGTACTTC.

This clone appeared a single time. The CDR3, as DNA: TGTGCCAGTAGTATTTACGCAGGGAGCACTGAAGCTTTCTTT. This gives the protein CASSIYAGSTEAFF. The chain joins TRBV19 to TRBJ1-1; D possibly corresponds to TRBD1 (5 bases). V was trimmed by 3 bases and J by 4 bases, leaving 12 bases between them. The CDR3 loop spans 14 amino acids. Germline lookup yields CDR1 LNHDA and CDR2 SQIVND (reference sequence).

As regards this clone: The final CDR3 position lacks the conserved phenylalanine or tryptophan, pointing to a likely read error. Because the CDR3's place on the DNA is in doubt, the DNA is left out and the CDR3 is given as listed by TCRdb. CDR3 sequence: CASSSRPP. The genes are TRBV5-1 and TRBJ2-2. The germline V gene has CDR1 SGHRS and CDR2 YFSETQ. The CDR3 contains 8 residues when both ends are counted.

The J gene is TRBJ1-4, the V gene TRBV27, with a possible D match to TRBD1 (6 bases). The ends were cut back, 3 bases at V and 5 bases at J, with 10 bases in the middle. The CDR3 loop spans 14 amino acids. Germline V CDR1 and CDR2: MNHEY, SMNVEV (reference sequence). CDR3 protein: CASSFRGKNEKLFF. CDR3 DNA sequence: TGTGCCAGCAGTTTCAGGGGTAAAAATGAAAAACTGTTTTTT.